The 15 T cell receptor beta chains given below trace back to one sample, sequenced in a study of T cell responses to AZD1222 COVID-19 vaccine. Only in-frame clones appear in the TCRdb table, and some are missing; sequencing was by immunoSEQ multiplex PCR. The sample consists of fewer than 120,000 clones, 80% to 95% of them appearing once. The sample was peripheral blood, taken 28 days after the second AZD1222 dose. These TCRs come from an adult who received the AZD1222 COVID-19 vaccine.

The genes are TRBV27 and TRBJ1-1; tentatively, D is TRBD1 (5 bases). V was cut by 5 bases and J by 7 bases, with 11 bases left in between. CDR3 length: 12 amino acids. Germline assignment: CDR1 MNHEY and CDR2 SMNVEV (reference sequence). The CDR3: CASSPGVGEAFF. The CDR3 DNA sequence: TGTGCCAGCAGTCCGGGGGTGGGTGAAGCTTTCTTT.

As DNA, the CDR3 is TGTGCCAGCAGTTACTCATCAGGGGAGAGCGAGCCCCAGCATTTT. Translating it yields CASSYSSGESEPQHF. The rearrangement joins TRBV6-2 or TRBV6-3 to TRBJ1-5, with D maybe TRBD1 (6 bases). Looked up from germline, CDR1 is MNHEY and CDR2 is SVGEGT. The CDR3 extends over 15 amino acids. With 0 bases removed from V and 8 bases from J, the gap between germline ends came to 14 bases.

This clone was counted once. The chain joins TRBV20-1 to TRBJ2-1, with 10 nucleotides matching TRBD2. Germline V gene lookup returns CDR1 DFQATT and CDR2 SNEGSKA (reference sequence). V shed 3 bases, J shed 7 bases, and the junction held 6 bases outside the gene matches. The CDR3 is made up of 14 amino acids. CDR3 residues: CSASGVAGGNEQFF. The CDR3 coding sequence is TGCAGTGCTAGTGGGGTAGCGGGGGGAAATGAGCAGTTCTTC.

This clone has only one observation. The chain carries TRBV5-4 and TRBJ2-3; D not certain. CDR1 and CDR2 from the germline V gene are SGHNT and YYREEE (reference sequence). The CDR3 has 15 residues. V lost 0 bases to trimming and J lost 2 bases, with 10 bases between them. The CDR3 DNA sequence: TGTGCCAGCAGCTTGGAAGTCTCCACCACAGATACGCAGTATTTT. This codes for CASSLEVSTTDTQYF.

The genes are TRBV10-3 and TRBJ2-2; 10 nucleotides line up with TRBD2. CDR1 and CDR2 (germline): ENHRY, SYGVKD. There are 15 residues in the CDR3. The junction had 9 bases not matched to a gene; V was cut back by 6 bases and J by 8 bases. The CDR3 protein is CAIRELAGSSGELFF. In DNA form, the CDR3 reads TGTGCCATCAGGGAACTAGCGGGGTCATCAGGGGAGCTGTTTTTT.

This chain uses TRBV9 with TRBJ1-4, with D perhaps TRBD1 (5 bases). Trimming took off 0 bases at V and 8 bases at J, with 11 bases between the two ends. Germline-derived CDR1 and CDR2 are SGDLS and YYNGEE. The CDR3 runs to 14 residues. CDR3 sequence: CASSVGGVEEKLFF. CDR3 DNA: TGTGCCAGCAGCGTAGGGGGGGTAGAAGAAAAACTGTTTTTT.

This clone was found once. CDR3 bases: TGTGCCAGCAAGGACAGGGCCGTTTCACCCCTCCACTTT. As protein: CASKDRAVSPLHF. The chain combines TRBV6-5 with TRBJ1-6, with 8 bases lining up with TRBD1. The germline V gene encodes CDR1 MNHEY and CDR2 SVGAGI. J was trimmed by 9 bases and V by 7 bases; bases with no gene match: 5. The CDR3 length is 13 residues.

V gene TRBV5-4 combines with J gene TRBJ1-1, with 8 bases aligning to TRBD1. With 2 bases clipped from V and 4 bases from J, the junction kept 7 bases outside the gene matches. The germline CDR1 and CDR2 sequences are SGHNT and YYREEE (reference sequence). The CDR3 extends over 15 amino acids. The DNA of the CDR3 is TGTGCCAGCAGCTTACCGAGGACAGGGCGCACTGAAGCTTTCTTT. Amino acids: CASSLPRTGRTEAFF.

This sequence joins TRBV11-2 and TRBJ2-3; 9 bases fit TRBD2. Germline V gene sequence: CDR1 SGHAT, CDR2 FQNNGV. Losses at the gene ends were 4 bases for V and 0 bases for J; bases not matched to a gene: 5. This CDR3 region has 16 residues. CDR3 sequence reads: CASSSRSGGSTDTQYF. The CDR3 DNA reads TGTGCCAGCAGCTCCAGAAGCGGGGGGAGCACAGATACGCAGTATTTT.

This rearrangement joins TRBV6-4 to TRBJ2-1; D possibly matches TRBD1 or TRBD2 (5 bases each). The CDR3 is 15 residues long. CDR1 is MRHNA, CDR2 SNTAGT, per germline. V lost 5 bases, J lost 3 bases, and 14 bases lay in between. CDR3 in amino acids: CASSPEYGGYNEQFF. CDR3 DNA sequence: TGTGCCAGCAGTCCAGAATATGGGGGCTACAATGAGCAGTTCTTC.

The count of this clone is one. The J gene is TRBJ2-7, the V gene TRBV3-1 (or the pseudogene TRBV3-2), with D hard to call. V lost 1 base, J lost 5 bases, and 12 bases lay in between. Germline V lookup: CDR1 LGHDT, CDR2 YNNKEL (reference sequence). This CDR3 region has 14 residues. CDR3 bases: TGTGCCAGCAGCCAAGTTCGCGGAGCTAACGAGCAGTACTTC. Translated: CASSQVRGANEQYF.

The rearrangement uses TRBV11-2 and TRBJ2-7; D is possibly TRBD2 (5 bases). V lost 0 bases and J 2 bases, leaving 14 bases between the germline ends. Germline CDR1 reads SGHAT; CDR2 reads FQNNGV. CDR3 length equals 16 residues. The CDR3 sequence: CASSLDLSSSTYEQYF. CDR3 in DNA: TGTGCCAGCAGCTTAGATCTGTCTAGCTCTACCTACGAGCAGTACTTC.

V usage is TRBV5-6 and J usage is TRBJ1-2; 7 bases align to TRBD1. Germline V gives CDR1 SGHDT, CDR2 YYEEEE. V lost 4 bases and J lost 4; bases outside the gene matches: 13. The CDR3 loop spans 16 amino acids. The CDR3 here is CASSQIAGTEIYGYTF. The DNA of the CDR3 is TGTGCCAGCAGCCAGATAGCCGGGACAGAGATCTATGGCTACACCTTC.

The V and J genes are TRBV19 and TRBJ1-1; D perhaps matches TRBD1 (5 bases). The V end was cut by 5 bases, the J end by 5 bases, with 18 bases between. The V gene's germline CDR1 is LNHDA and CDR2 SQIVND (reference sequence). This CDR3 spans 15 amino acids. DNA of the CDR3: TGTGCCAGTAGTTCCCAACACCGGGGGTCGACTGAAGCTTTCTTT. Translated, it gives CASSSQHRGSTEAFF.

The CDR3 is CASSTGRGGHEQYF. DNA for the CDR3: TGTGCCAGCAGCACGGGCCGGGGCGGCCACGAGCAGTACTTC. V is TRBV21-1 and J is TRBJ2-7. TRBV21-1 is given as a pseudogene. This CDR3 region has 14 residues.